The T cell receptor beta chain under discussion was sequenced for a study of cytomegalovirus exposure and HLA in healthy donors. The data were produced by immunoSEQ multiplex PCR, yet TCRdb's version contains in-frame clones alone and is incomplete. The data contain some 130,000 clones, about 80% of them seen just once; the ten biggest clones take up roughly 27%. The sequencing input was PBMCs. The sequence was obtained from a man younger than 40 in good health and CMV-seropositive.

The CDR3 loop is CASSVRQGAGETQYF. In DNA, the CDR3 is TGTGCCAGTAGTGTCCGCCAGGGGGCAGGAGAGACCCAGTACTTC. This chain connects TRBV19 to TRBJ2-5; TRBD1 matches at 8 bases. This CDR3 spans 15 amino acids. V dropped 5 bases and J dropped 4; count of bases not matched to a gene: 9. Germline V gene data show CDR1 as LNHDA and CDR2 as SQIVND (reference sequence).